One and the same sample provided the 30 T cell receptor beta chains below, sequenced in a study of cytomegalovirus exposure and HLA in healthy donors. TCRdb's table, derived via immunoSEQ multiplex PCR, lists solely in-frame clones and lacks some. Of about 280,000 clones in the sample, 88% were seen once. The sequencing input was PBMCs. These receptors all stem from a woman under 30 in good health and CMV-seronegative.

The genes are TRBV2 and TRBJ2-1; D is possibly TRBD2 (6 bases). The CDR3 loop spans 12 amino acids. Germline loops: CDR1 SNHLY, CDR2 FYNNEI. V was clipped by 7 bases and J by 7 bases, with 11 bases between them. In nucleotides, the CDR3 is TGTGCCAGCATCACCGGGGGAAATGAGCAGTTCTTC. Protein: CASITGGNEQFF.

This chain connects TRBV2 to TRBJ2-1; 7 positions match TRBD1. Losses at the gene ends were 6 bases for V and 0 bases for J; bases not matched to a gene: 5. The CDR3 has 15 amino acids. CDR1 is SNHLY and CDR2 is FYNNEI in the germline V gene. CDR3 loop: CASRLSGGSYNEQFF. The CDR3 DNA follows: TGTGCCAGCAGGCTTTCAGGGGGCTCCTACAATGAGCAGTTCTTC.

This CDR3 is CASSDRDRAGEQYF. CDR3 nucleotides: TGTGCCAGTAGTGACCGGGACAGGGCAGGGGAGCAGTACTTC. The chain joins TRBV19 to TRBJ2-7; the match to TRBD1 covers 9 bases. The CDR3 covers 14 residues. Germline V gene lookup returns CDR1 LNHDA and CDR2 SQIVND (reference sequence). J was trimmed by 7 bases and V by 5 bases; bases with no gene match: 9.

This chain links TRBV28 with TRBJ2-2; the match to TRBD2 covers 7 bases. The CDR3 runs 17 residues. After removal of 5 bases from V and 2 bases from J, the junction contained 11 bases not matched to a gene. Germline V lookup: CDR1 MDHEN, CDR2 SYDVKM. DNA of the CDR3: TGTGCCAGCAGTGAGTGGGGTCTAGCGGCAAACACCGGGGAGCTGTTTTTT. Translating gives CASSEWGLAANTGELFF.

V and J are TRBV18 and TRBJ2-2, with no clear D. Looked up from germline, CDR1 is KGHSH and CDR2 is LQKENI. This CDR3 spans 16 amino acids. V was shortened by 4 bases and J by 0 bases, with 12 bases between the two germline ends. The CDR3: CASSLHGGSNTGELFF. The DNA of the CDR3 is TGTGCCAGCTCACTCCATGGCGGATCGAACACCGGGGAGCTGTTTTTT.

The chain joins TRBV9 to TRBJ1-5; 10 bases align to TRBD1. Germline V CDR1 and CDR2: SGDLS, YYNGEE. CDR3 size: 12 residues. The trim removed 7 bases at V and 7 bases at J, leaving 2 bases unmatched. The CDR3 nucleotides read TGTGCCAGCGGGACAGGGGAACAGCCCCAGCATTTT. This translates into CASGTGEQPQHF.

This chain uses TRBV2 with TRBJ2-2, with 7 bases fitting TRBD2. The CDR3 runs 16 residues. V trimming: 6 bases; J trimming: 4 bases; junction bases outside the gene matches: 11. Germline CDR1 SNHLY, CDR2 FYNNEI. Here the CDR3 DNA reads TGTGCCAGCAGGGCTAGCGGACTGGCAGTCACCGGGGAGCTGTTTTTT. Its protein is CASRASGLAVTGELFF.

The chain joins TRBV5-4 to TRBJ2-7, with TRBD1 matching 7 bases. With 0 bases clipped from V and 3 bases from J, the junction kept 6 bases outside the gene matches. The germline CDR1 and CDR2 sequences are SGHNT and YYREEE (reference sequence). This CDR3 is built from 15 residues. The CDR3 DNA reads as TGTGCCAGCAGCTTGGTTTGGGACAGCAACTACGAGCAGTACTTC. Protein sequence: CASSLVWDSNYEQYF.

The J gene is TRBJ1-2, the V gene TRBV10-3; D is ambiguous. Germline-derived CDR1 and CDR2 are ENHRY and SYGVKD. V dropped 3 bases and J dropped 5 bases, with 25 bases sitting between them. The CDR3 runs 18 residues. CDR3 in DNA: TGTGCCATCAGTGAACATGAAACAGCACTTTTTACCAAGTATGGCTACACCTTC. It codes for CAISEHETALFTKYGYTF.

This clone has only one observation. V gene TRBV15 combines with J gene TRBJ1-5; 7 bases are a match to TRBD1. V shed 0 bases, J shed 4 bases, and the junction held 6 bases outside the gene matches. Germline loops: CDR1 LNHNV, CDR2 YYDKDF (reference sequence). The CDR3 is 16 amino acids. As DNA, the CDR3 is TGTGCCACCAGCAGAGAAGCAAGGGGGCGGAATCAGCCCCAGCATTTT. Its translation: CATSREARGRNQPQHF.

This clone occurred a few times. The CDR3 spells CASSSTTSSGRSYEQYF. Written as DNA, the CDR3 is TGTGCCAGCAGCTCCACCACCTCTAGCGGGAGATCCTACGAGCAGTACTTC. The chain recombines TRBV28 with TRBJ2-7; 10 bases align to TRBD2. The CDR3 runs to 17 residues. V was pared by 6 bases and J by 1 base, with 12 bases of the junction left unmatched. The V gene's germline CDR1 is MDHEN and CDR2 SYDVKM. The variable domain in full, with the rest retrieved from reference TRBV28 and TRBJ2-7, is DVKVTQSSRYLVKRTGEKVFLECVQDMDHENMFWYRQDPGLGLRLIYFSYDVKMKEKGDIPEGYSVSREKKERFSLILESASTNQTSMYLCASSSTTSSGRSYEQYFGPGTRLTVT.

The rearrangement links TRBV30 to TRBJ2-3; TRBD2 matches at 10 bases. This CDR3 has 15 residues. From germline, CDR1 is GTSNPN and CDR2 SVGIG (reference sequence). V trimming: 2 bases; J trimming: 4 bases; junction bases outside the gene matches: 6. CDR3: CAWSSGRAGADTQYF. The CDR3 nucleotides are TGTGCCTGGAGTAGCGGGAGGGCCGGGGCAGATACGCAGTATTTT.

The CDR3 here is CASTGHSYEKLFF. The CDR3 nucleotides read TGTGCCAGTACGGGACACAGCTATGAAAAACTGTTTTTT. The J gene is TRBJ1-4, the V gene TRBV19; the D gene is possibly TRBD1 (6 bases). The CDR3 spans 13 residues. Germline-derived CDR1 and CDR2 are LNHDA and SQIVND (reference sequence). Trimming pared 7 bases from V and 6 bases from J, leaving 12 bases between.

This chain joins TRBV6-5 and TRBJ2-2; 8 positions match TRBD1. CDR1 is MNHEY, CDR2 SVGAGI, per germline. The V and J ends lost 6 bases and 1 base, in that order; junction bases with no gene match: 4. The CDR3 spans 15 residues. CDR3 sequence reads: CASSLDRGNTGELFF. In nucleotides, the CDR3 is TGTGCCAGCAGCTTAGACAGGGGGAACACCGGGGAGCTGTTTTTT.

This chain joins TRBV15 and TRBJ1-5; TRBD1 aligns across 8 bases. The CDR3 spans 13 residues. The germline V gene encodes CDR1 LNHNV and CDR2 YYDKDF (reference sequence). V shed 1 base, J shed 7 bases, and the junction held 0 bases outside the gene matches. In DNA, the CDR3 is TGTGCCACCAGCAGAGGACAGGGGCAGCCCCAGCATTTT. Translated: CATSRGQGQPQHF.

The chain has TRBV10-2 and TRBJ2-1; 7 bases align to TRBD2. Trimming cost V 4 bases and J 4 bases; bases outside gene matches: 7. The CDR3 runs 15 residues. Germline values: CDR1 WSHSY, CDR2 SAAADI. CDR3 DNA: TGCGCCAGCAGTGCCGGGACTAAGCCTTACAATGAGCAGTTCTTC. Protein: CASSAGTKPYNEQFF.

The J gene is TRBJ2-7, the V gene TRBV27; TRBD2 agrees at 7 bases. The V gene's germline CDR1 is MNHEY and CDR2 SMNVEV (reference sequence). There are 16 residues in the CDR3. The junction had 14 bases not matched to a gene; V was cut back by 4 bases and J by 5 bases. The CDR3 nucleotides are TGTGCCAGCAGTTCGACTAGCCTCCCCCAAAGGGACGAGCAGTACTTC. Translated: CASSSTSLPQRDEQYF.

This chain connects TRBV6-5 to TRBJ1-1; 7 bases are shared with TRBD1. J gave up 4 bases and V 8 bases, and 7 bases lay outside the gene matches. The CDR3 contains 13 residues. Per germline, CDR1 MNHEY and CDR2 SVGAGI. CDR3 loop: CASAQGVGTEAFF. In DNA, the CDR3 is TGTGCCAGCGCCCAGGGGGTCGGCACTGAAGCTTTCTTT.

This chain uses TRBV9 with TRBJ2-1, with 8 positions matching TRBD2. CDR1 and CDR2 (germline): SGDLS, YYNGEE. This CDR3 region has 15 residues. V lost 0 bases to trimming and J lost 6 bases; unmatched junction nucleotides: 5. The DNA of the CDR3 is TGTGCCAGCAGCGTAGAAACGGCGGGAGGCAATGAGCAGTTCTTC. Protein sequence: CASSVETAGGNEQFF. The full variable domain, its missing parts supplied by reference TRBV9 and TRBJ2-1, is DSGVTQTPKHLITATGQRVTLRCSPRSGDLSVYWYQQSLDQGLQFLIQYYNGEERAKGNILERFSAQQFPDLHSELNLSSLELGDSALYFCASSVETAGGNEQFFGPGTRLTVL.

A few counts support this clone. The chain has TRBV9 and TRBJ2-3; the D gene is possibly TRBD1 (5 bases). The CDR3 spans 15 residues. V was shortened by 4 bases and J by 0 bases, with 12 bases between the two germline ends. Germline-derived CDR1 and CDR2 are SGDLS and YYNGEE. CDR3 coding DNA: TGTGCCAGCAGCAAGAACACAGGTAGCACAGATACGCAGTATTTT. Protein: CASSKNTGSTDTQYF.

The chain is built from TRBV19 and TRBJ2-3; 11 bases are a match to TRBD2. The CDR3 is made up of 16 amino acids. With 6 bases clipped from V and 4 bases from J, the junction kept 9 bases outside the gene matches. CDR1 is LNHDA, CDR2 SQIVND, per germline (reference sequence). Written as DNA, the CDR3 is TGTGCCAGTAGCCAAACTAGCGGGAGCGGCGCAGATACGCAGTATTTT. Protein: CASSQTSGSGADTQYF.

The CDR3 is CASSLLPGSGNTIYF. CDR3 nucleotide sequence: TGTGCCAGCAGCTTACTTCCAGGGTCTGGAAACACCATATATTTT. The genes are TRBV11-1 and TRBJ1-3; D is possibly TRBD1 (5 bases). Trimming left V 2 bases short and J 1 base short, with 9 bases between. The CDR3 contains 15 residues. CDR1 SGHAT and CDR2 FQDESV come from the germline V gene (reference sequence).

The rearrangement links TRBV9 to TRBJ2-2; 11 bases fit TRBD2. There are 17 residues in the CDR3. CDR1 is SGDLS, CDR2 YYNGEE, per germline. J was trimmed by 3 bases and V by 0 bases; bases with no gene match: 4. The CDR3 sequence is CASSVETGLADTGELFF. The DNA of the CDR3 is TGTGCCAGCAGCGTAGAGACGGGACTAGCGGACACCGGGGAGCTGTTTTTT.

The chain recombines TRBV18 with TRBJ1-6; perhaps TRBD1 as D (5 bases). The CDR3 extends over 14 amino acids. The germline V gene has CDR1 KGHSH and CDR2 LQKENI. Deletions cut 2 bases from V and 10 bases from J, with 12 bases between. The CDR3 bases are TGTGCCAGCTCACCATCCAGGGAAGAATCACCCCTCCACTTT. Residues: CASSPSREESPLHF.

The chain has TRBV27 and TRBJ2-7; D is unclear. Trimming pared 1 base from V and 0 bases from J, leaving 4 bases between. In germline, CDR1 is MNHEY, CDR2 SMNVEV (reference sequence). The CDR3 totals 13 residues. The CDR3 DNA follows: TGTGCCAGCAGTTTATTACTCTCCTACGAGCAGTACTTC. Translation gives CASSLLLSYEQYF.

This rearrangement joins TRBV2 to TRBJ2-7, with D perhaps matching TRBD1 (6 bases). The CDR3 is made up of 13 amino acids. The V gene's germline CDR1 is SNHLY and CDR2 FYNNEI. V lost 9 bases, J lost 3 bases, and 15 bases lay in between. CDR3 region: CASRSGQGYEQYF. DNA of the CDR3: TGTGCCAGTCGCTCGGGACAAGGCTACGAGCAGTACTTC.

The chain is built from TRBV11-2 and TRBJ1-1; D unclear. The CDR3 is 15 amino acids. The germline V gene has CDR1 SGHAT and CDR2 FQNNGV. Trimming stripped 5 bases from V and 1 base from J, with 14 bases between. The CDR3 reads CASSRTQYRNTEAFF. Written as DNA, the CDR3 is TGTGCCAGCAGCCGAACACAATACAGGAACACTGAAGCTTTCTTT.

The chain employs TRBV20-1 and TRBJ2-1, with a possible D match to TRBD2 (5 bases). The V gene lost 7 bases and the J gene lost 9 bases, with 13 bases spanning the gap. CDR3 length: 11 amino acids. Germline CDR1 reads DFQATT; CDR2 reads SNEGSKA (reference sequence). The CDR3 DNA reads TGCAGTGGGGTACTAGTTGGTGAGCAGTTCTTC. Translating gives CSGVLVGEQFF.

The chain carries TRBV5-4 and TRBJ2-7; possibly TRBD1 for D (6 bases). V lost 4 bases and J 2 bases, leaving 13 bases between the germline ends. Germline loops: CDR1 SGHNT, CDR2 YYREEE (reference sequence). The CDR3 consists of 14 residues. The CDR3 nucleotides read TGTGCCAGCAGCCTGGCTGGACAGACCTACGAGCAGTACTTC. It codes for CASSLAGQTYEQYF. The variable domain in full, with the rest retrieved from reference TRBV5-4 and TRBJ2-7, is ETGVTQSPTHLIKTRGQQVTLRCSSQSGHNTVSWYQQALGQGPQFIFQYYREEENGRGNFPPRFSGLQFPNYSSELNVNALELDDSALYLCASSLAGQTYEQYFGPGTRLTVT.

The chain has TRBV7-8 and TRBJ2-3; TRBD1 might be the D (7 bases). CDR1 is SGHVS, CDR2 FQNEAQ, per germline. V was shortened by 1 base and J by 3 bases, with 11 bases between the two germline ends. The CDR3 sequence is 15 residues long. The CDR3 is CASSLDAGQTDTQYF. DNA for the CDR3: TGTGCCAGCAGCTTAGACGCGGGACAGACAGATACGCAGTATTTT.